A selection of T cell receptor beta chains follows, all from one sample in a study of CD8 T cells in ankylosing spondylitis. Each CDR3 protein gets one entry after TCRdb re-called the 5' RACE reads with MiXCR. The table includes under 300,000 distinct CDR3 sequences, approximately 20% detected once. The specimen sequenced was blood, either unsorted or a sorted T cell fraction (not recorded which). The source is a male donor with ankylosing spondylitis or in good health (not recorded which). CDR3s include the opening cysteine and the closing phenylalanine or tryptophan. The order of the fields is D gene, V gene, clone size, J gene, CDR3 DNA, CDR3 protein. The D gene is left open where the match is weak. The size of a clone is reported for some rows only, either as once, few or many, or as a class for expanded clones.

TRBD1	TRBV29-1	many	TRBJ1-2	TGCAGCGTTGAGGAAGACAGGGGGCGGTGGTATGGCTACACCTTC	CSVEEDRGRWYGYTF
TRBD1	TRBV12-3/TRBV12-4	.	TRBJ1-1	TGTGCCAGCAGTTTAGGTCAGGGGGCCTTCACTGAAGCTTTCTTT	CASSLGQGAFTEAFF
.	TRBV7-8	few	TRBJ2-1	TGTGCCAGCAGCTTAGAGCCGGATTTCTACAATGAGCAGTTCTTC	CASSLEPDFYNEQFF
.	TRBV6-2/TRBV6-3	many	TRBJ1-2	TGTGCCAGCAGTTTCCTACAGGGAGAGTATGGCTACACCTTC	CASSFLQGEYGYTF
.	TRBV9	.	TRBJ1-3	TGTGCCAGCAGCGTTGATTCATCGGTGAGCTCTGGAAACACCATATATTTT	CASSVDSSVSSGNTIYF
.	TRBV27	few	TRBJ1-1	TGTGCCAGCAAACAGGGCTTCTCGCGAACTGAAGCTTTCTTT	CASKQGFSRTEAFF
.	TRBV29-1	few	TRBJ2-1	TGCAGCGTTGGGGACCACAATGAGCAGTTCTTC	CSVGDHNEQFF
TRBD2	TRBV29-1	few	TRBJ2-1	TGCAGCGTCGAGGGCGATGGGCTCGGGGGGACCTACAATGAGCAGTTCTTC	CSVEGDGLGGTYNEQFF
TRBD2	TRBV24-1	.	TRBJ2-7	TGTGCCACCAGTGAAAGCGGGGAGAGCTCCTACGAGCAGTACTTC	CATSESGESSYEQYF
.	TRBV19	.	TRBJ2-5	TGTGCCAGTATGTTAGGGGATGGCGACGAGACCCAGTACTTC	CASMLGDGDETQYF
TRBD1	TRBV4-1	few	TRBJ2-1	TGCGCCAGCAGCCAGGTACCGGGACAGCCAAATGAGCAGTTCTTC	CASSQVPGQPNEQFF
.	TRBV5-1	many	TRBJ2-1	TGCGCCGTATCCAAAACGGGGGAGACCTACAATGAGCAGTTCTTC	CAVSKTGETYNEQFF
TRBD1	TRBV11-2	.	TRBJ2-2	TGTGCCAGCAGCCTTAAAGGGGACAGGGGTTTAACCGGGGAGCTGTTTTTT	CASSLKGDRGLTGELFF
TRBD2	TRBV18	few	TRBJ2-1	TGTGCCAGCTCACGTGGTCTAGCGGGAGAAAGCGGCAACGATGAGCAGTTCTTC	CASSRGLAGESGNDEQFF
TRBD1	TRBV5-1	.	TRBJ2-4	TGCGCCAGCAGCTTGGAGGGACAGGGGAACATTCAGTACTTC	CASSLEGQGNIQYF
TRBD2	TRBV6-1	few	TRBJ2-1	TGTGCCAGCAGCCCCGGGACTAGCGGGTTCTACAATGAGCAGTTCTTC	CASSPGTSGFYNEQFF
TRBD2	TRBV29-1	.	TRBJ2-7	TGCAGCGTTGTAGAGCGGGGTACCTACGAGCAGTACTTC	CSVVERGTYEQYF
.	TRBV7-9	once	TRBJ2-1	TGTGCCAGCAGCGATGGGACGCAGAATGAGCAGTTCTTC	CASSDGTQNEQFF
.	TRBV12-3/TRBV12-4	few	TRBJ2-7	TGTGCCAGCAGCACTCGAAACGAGCAGTACTTC	CASSTRNEQYF
.	TRBV7-2	many	TRBJ2-7	TGTGCCAGCAGCCGACTGGTCGCCTACGAGCAGTACTTC	CASSRLVAYEQYF
TRBD1	TRBV6-1	.	TRBJ1-1	TGTGCCAGCAGTATCAGGGGGCTCGGGAACACTGAAGCTTTCTTT	CASSIRGLGNTEAFF
.	TRBV20-1	many	TRBJ2-3	TGCAGTGCTAGGGGCCTACTTGTTCCAGATACGCAGTATTTT	CSARGLLVPDTQYF
.	TRBV10-2	.	TRBJ2-7	TGCGCCAGCAGTGATGGGCCCTACCTCGAGCAGTACTTC	CASSDGPYLEQYF
TRBD2	TRBV7-6	.	TRBJ2-1	TGTGCCAGCAGCTCCTCCCTAGCGGGAGTTAAGTCTTCCTACAATGAGCAGTTCTTC	CASSSSLAGVKSSYNEQFF
.	TRBV5-1	.	TRBJ1-2	TGCGCCAGCAGCTTGGAGGGGCATCCTAACTATGGCTACACCTTC	CASSLEGHPNYGYTF
TRBD1	TRBV4-1	.	TRBJ2-7	TGCGCCAGCAGCCAGGATCCGGGACAGGGTTCCTACGAGCAGTACTTC	CASSQDPGQGSYEQYF
.	TRBV5-1	few	TRBJ2-7	TGCGCCAGCAGCTTGGCGGAAGAGTACTTC	CASSLAEEYF
TRBD2	TRBV6-2/TRBV6-3	.	TRBJ2-3	TGTGCCAGCAGTCAACCTAGCGGGATGCGTTCAGATACGCAGTATTTT	CASSQPSGMRSDTQYF
.	TRBV30	few	TRBJ1-1	TGTGCCTGGAGGGATTTGGGAAACACTGAAGCTTTCTTT	CAWRDLGNTEAFF